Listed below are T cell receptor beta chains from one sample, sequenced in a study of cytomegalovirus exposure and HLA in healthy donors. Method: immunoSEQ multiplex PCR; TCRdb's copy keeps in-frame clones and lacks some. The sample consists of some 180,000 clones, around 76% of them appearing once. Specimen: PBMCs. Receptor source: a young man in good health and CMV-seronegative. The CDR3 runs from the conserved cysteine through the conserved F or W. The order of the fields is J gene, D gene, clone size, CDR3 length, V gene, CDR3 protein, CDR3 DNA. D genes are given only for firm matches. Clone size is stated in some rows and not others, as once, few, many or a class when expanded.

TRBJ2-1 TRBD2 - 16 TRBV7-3 CASSQGLAGPYNEQFF TGTGCCAGCAGCCAGGGACTAGCGGGACCCTACAATGAGCAGTTCTTC
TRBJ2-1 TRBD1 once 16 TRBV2 CASSGSGQTSYNEQFF TGTGCCAGCAGTGGATCGGGACAGACCTCCTACAATGAGCAGTTCTTC
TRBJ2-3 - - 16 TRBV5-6 CASSLAGPGNTDTQYF TGTGCCAGCAGCTTGGCCGGTCCAGGCAACACAGATACGCAGTATTTT
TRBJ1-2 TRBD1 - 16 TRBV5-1 CASSPRSGTGKYGYTF TGCGCCAGCAGCCCGCGATCCGGGACAGGAAAATATGGCTACACCTTC
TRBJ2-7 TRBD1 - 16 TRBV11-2 CASSSLDRGPAREQYF TGTGCCAGCAGCAGCCTGGACAGGGGACCGGCACGCGAGCAGTACTTC
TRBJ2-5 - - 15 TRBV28 CASSSPGRGLETQYF TGTGCCAGCAGTTCCCCCGGGCGGGGGCTTGAGACCCAGTACTTC
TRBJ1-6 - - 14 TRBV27 CASSSGTGNSPLHF TGTGCCAGCAGTTCGGGTACGGGGAATTCACCCCTCCACTTT
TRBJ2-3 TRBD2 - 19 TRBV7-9 CASSSAGTSGLSSTDTQYF TGTGCCAGCAGCTCCGCCGGGACTAGCGGATTATCTAGCACAGATACGCAGTATTTT
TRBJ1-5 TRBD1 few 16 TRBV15 CATSSPGTGGGQPQHF TGTGCCACCAGCAGCCCCGGGACAGGGGGGGGACAGCCCCAGCATTTT
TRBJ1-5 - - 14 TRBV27 CASSLSNKGQPQHF TGTGCCAGCAGTTTATCGAATAAGGGGCAGCCCCAGCATTTT
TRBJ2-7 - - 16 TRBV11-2 CASTQFPVAASYEQYF TGTGCCAGCACCCAATTTCCCGTGGCTGCTTCCTACGAGCAGTACTTC
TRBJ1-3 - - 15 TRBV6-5 CASSYLASSGNTIYF TGTGCCAGCAGTTACTTGGCAAGCTCTGGAAACACCATATATTTT
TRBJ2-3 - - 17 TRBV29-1 CSVEWARQNAPTDTQYF TGCAGCGTTGAATGGGCTCGTCAAAACGCCCCCACAGATACGCAGTATTTT